One sample yielded the 19 T cell receptor beta chains listed below, sequenced in a study of cytomegalovirus exposure and HLA in healthy donors. 13 Jbeta primers and 60 Vbeta primers were used for the PCR. Sequencing was performed with immunoSEQ multiplex PCR; in TCRdb, only in-frame clones are kept and a portion is missing. The sample holds over 70,000 clones, 75% to 85% seen once. What was sequenced was PBMCs. Every receptor here comes from a man in his fifties in good health and CMV-seropositive.

This clone was seen only a few times. This sequence joins TRBV9 and TRBJ1-1; D not resolved. Germline-derived CDR1 and CDR2 are SGDLS and YYNGEE. Trimming cost V 3 bases and J 4 bases, with 4 bases left between them. The CDR3 has 11 amino acids. The DNA for the CDR3 is TGTGCCAGCAGCGCGGTCACTGAAGCTTTCTTT. As protein: CASSAVTEAFF.

The chain's CDR3 is CASSYAGPPYEQYF. CDR3 nucleotides: TGTGCCAGCAGTTACGCGGGCCCCCCCTACGAGCAGTACTTC. This chain joins TRBV6-6 and TRBJ2-7, with D maybe TRBD2 (5 bases). The CDR3 sequence is 14 residues long. The V end was cut by 2 bases, the J end by 2 bases, with 10 bases between. Germline assignment: CDR1 MNHNY and CDR2 SVGAGI (reference sequence).

CDR3 nucleotide sequence: TGCAGCGTTGTCGAGACGTCGGGGGAGCAGTACTTC. Protein product: CSVVETSGEQYF. The chain links TRBV29-1 to TRBJ2-7; TRBD2 is a possible D gene (5 bases). The V gene's germline CDR1 is SQVTM and CDR2 ANQGSEA. This CDR3 spans 12 amino acids. Between the trimmed V and J ends, which lost 4 bases and 7 bases, there was a span of 14 bases.

This rearrangement joins TRBV4-1 to TRBJ1-5; D remains ambiguous. Trimming removed 0 bases from V and 4 bases from J, with 13 bases in between. The CDR3 sequence is 16 residues long. CDR1 and CDR2 (germline): MGHRA, YSYEKL. This CDR3 reads CASSQDGNLENQPQHF. CDR3 bases: TGCGCCAGCAGCCAAGATGGCAACCTCGAAAATCAGCCCCAGCATTTT.

In this sample, this clone turned up a few times. The gene calls are TRBV27 and TRBJ2-7; D possibly corresponds to TRBD2 (6 bases). Germline CDR1 is MNHEY and CDR2 is SMNVEV (reference sequence). CDR3 size: 16 residues. Between the trimmed V and J ends, which lost 5 bases and 4 bases, there was a span of 21 bases. For the CDR3, the DNA is TGTGCCAGCAGTGGCGCCTCCGGGACTTTCCAATACGAGCAGTACTTC. As protein: CASSGASGTFQYEQYF.

This rearrangement joins TRBV6-1 to TRBJ2-7; a weak D match, TRBD1 (5 bases). Germline V gene lookup returns CDR1 MNHNS and CDR2 SASEGT. The CDR3 loop spans 11 amino acids. V dropped 8 bases and J dropped 3 bases, with 8 bases sitting between them. Written as DNA, the CDR3 is TGTGCCAGCCCAGGACACTACGAGCAGTACTTC. Translation gives CASPGHYEQYF.

J is TRBJ1-2 and V is TRBV19; the match to TRBD1 covers 10 bases. Trimming removed 5 bases from V and 2 bases from J; junction bases left unmatched: 5. The CDR3 contains 15 residues. The germline V gene has CDR1 LNHDA and CDR2 SQIVND (reference sequence). Here the CDR3 reads CASSGPGQGNYGYTF. CDR3 DNA: TGTGCCAGTAGTGGCCCGGGACAGGGGAACTATGGCTACACCTTC.

This clone was detected only once. The chain links TRBV7-2 to TRBJ2-3, with D perhaps matching TRBD2 (6 bases). V lost 2 bases and J lost 2, with 14 bases in between. CDR3 length equals 16 residues. Germline loops: CDR1 SGHTA, CDR2 FQGNSA. Written as DNA, the CDR3 is TGTGCCAGCAGCTTAAGAATGGGCGGGATCACAGATACGCAGTATTTT. Translation gives CASSLRMGGITDTQYF.

This clone has only a few counts. The CDR3 DNA sequence: TGCGCCAGCAGCCAAACGGGACTAGCGGACCCCTACGAGCAGTACTTC. This gives the protein CASSQTGLADPYEQYF. This rearrangement joins TRBV4-1 to TRBJ2-7, with 11 nucleotides matching TRBD2. V trimming: 2 bases; J trimming: 2 bases; junction bases outside the gene matches: 5. Germline CDR1 is MGHRA and CDR2 is YSYEKL. The CDR3 contains 16 residues.

This chain uses TRBV19 with TRBJ2-7; D is perhaps TRBD1 (6 bases). Deletions cut 4 bases from V and 3 bases from J, with 13 bases between. This CDR3 region has 14 residues. Germline CDR1 reads LNHDA; CDR2 reads SQIVND (reference sequence). CDR3 amino acids: CASSTDGQFYEQYF. CDR3 nucleotides: TGTGCCAGTAGTACGGATGGACAGTTCTACGAGCAGTACTTC. The complete variable domain, with remaining parts taken from reference TRBV19 and TRBJ2-7, reads DGGITQSPKYLFRKEGQNVTLSCEQNLNHDAMYWYRQDPGQGLRLIYYSQIVNDFQKGDIAEGYSVSREKKESFPLTVTSAQKNPTAFYLCASSTDGQFYEQYFGPGTRLTVT.

The chain couples TRBV2 to TRBJ1-1; tentatively, D is TRBD1 (5 bases). CDR1 SNHLY and CDR2 FYNNEI come from the germline V gene. V lost 4 bases and J 3 bases, leaving 9 bases between the germline ends. This CDR3 comprises 13 residues. CDR3 region: CASSVARDTEAFF. CDR3 in DNA: TGTGCCAGCAGTGTGGCCAGGGACACTGAAGCTTTCTTT.

The CDR3 spells CASSFGGRVFNEQFF. The CDR3 DNA sequence: TGCGCCAGCAGCTTTGGCGGGAGAGTGTTCAATGAGCAGTTCTTC. The J gene is TRBJ2-1, the V gene TRBV5-1, with 7 bases lining up with TRBD2. This CDR3 spans 15 amino acids. Losses at the gene ends were 2 bases for V and 6 bases for J; bases not matched to a gene: 8. The germline CDR1 and CDR2 sequences are SGHRS and YFSETQ.

Points on this clone: A read error may account for a junction end that differs from germline. V gene TRBV7-7 combines with J gene TRBJ2-4; unclear D gene. Germline V CDR1 and CDR2: SSHAT, FNYEAQ (reference sequence). The CDR3 runs 17 residues. CDR3 bases: TGTGCTAGCAGCTTACGATCAGGATGGCTAGCCAAAAACATTCAGTACTTC. Its translation is CASSLRSGWLAKNIQYF.

The chain is built from TRBV5-4 and TRBJ2-7; the match to TRBD2 covers 13 bases. V dropped 4 bases and J dropped 5; count of bases not matched to a gene: 6. This CDR3 is built from 15 residues. From germline, CDR1 is SGHNT and CDR2 YYREEE (reference sequence). DNA for the CDR3: TGTGCCAGCAGCCCCTGGACTAGCGGGAGCAACGAGCAGTACTTC. Its translation is CASSPWTSGSNEQYF.

The genes are TRBV2 and TRBJ1-4; 8 bases match TRBD1. This CDR3 region has 15 residues. Germline V CDR1 and CDR2: SNHLY, FYNNEI. V was clipped by 6 bases and J by 1 base; unmatched bases: 4. The CDR3 DNA is TGTGCCAGCAGGCTTACAGGGGGAACTAATGAAAAACTGTTTTTT. Amino acid sequence: CASRLTGGTNEKLFF.

The chain is built from TRBV21-1 and TRBJ2-1; the tabulated D call, TRBD1, remains unverified against the DNA. TRBV21-1 counts as a pseudogene. The CDR3 totals 17 residues. The CDR3 DNA reads TGTGCCAGCAGCAAAGGATCAGGTCCCAGCTCCTACAATGAGCAGTTCTTC. Protein: CASSKGSGPSSYNEQFF.

The chain is built from TRBV19 and TRBJ2-1; D is possibly TRBD2 (6 bases). Trimming shortened V by 6 bases and J by 8 bases, and 14 bases separated the two germline ends. The CDR3 covers 13 residues. Germline loops: CDR1 LNHDA, CDR2 SQIVND (reference sequence). CDR3 DNA sequence: TGTGCCAGTAGGGACGCGGGGCTCGATGAGCAGTTCTTC. Protein sequence: CASRDAGLDEQFF.

The rearrangement uses TRBV5-1 and TRBJ2-5, with 9 bases identical to TRBD1. The end of the DNA fits TRBJ2-7 better, so the J call may be wrong. Germline assignment: CDR1 SGHRS and CDR2 YFSETQ. This CDR3 has 14 residues. The CDR3 loop reads CASSHRTGAYEQYF. The DNA for the CDR3 is TGCGCCAGCAGCCATCGGACAGGGGCCTACGAGCAGTACTTC.

The rearrangement uses TRBV5-1 and TRBJ2-3; the D gene is possibly TRBD1 (6 bases). Trimming removed 0 bases at V and 3 bases at J, with 8 bases between. Germline V gives CDR1 SGHRS, CDR2 YFSETQ. The CDR3 has 14 amino acids. CDR3 nucleotide sequence: TGCGCCAGCAGCTTGGGGGGGCGGACAGATACGCAGTATTTT. Translation: CASSLGGRTDTQYF.